The entry below gives a single TCR beta chain sequence along with its context. The CDR3 has 15 residues. The V gene's germline CDR1 is SGDLS and CDR2 YYNGEE. The ends lost 1 base at V and 3 bases at J; junction bases unmatched: 4. TCRdb re-derived calls from the RT-PCR reads in MiXCR, one entry per CDR3 protein. The table has fewer than 800,000 distinct CDR3 sequences, over 12% seen once. The specimen sequenced was memory CD4+ T cells from blood. The receptor was isolated from a female donor in good health, serving as a healthy control. The chain joins TRBV9 to TRBJ2-7, with TRBD2 identical over 10 bases. In DNA form, the CDR3 reads TGTGCCAGCAGCGTAAGCGGGAGGGACTTCTACGAGCAGTACTTC. It encodes CASSVSGRDFYEQYF.